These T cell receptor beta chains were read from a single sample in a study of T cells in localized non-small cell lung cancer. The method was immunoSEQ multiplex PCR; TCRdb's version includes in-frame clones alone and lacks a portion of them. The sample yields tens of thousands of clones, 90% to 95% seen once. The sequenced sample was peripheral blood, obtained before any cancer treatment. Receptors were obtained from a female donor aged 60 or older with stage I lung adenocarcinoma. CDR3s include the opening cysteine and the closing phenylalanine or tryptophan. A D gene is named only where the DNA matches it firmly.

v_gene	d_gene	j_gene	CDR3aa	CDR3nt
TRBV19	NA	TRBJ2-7	CARRRDPSYEQYF	TGTGCCAGGAGGAGAGACCCCTCCTACGAGCAGTACTTC
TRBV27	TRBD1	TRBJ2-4	CASSLSTGSAKNIQYF	TGTGCCAGCAGTTTATCGACAGGGTCTGCCAAAAACATTCAGTACTTC
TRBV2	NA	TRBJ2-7	CASTGPTNSYEQYF	TGTGCCAGCACAGGACCAACTAATTCCTACGAGCAGTACTTC
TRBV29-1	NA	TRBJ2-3	CSAILDSPTDTQYF	TGCAGCGCCATCTTGGACAGCCCAACAGATACGCAGTATTTT
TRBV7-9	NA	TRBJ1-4	CASSLMGATNEKLFF	TGTGCCAGCAGCTTAATGGGTGCAACTAATGAAAAACTGTTTTTT
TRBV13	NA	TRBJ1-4	CASSSVSRTDPNEKLFF	TGTGCCAGCAGCTCGGTATCACGGACAGATCCTAATGAAAAACTGTTTTTT
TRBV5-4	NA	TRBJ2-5	CASSSSPHGGRETQYF	TGTGCCAGCAGCTCTTCCCCCCACGGGGGCCGTGAGACCCAGTACTTC
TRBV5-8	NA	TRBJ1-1	CASSLRWGSAEAFF	TGTGCCAGCAGCTTGAGGTGGGGGTCCGCCGAAGCTTTCTTT
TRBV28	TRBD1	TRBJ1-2	CASSLTRTGNYGYTF	TGTGCCAGCAGTTTAACCCGGACAGGCAACTATGGCTACACCTTC
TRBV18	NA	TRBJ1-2	CASSPVGGRSNYGYTF	TGTGCCAGCTCACCAGTAGGTGGCAGATCAAACTATGGCTACACCTTC
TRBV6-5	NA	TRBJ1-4	CASSFSSGSNEKLFF	TGTGCCAGCAGTTTCTCCTCGGGATCGAATGAAAAACTGTTTTTT